This T cell receptor (beta chain) was identified in a study of blood T cell repertoires in COVID-19. This CDR3 spans 14 amino acids. V gave up 4 bases and J gave up 6 bases, with 13 bases separating them. Per germline, CDR1 SEHNR and CDR2 FQNEAQ (reference sequence). Sequenced by immunoSEQ multiplex PCR; TCRdb stores in-frame clones only, minus some. This sample has about 380,000 clones, with about four fifths found just once. The sample taken for sequencing was peripheral blood. The TCR originated in a human donor with acute or convalescent COVID-19. The donor label of this sample is uncertain. The chain links TRBV7-9 to TRBJ2-1; no clear D gene. CDR3 in amino acids: CASSYSLLGNEQFF. The CDR3 coding sequence is TGTGCCAGCAGCTACAGTCTCCTCGGCAATGAGCAGTTCTTC.